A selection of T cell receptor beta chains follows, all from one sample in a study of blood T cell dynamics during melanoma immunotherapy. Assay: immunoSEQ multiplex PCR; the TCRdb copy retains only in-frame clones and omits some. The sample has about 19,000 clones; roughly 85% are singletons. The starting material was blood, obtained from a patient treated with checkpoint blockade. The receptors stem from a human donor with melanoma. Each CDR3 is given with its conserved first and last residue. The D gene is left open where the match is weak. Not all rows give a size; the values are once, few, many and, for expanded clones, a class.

CDR3 protein: CASSQPGQGSEQYF
CDR3 DNA: TGTGCCAGCAGCCAACCGGGACAGGGGAGCGAGCAGTACTTC
J gene: TRBJ2-7
V gene: TRBV9
clone size: .
D gene: TRBD1

CDR3 protein: CASSRGLGREKETQYF
CDR3 DNA: TGTGCCAGCAGCCGAGGACTAGGGCGGGAAAAAGAGACCCAGTACTTC
J gene: TRBJ2-5
V gene: TRBV7-2
clone size: few
D gene: TRBD2

CDR3 protein: CASSPRSAELGETQYF
CDR3 DNA: TGCGCCAGCAGCCCACGTTCAGCGGAACTGGGAGAGACCCAGTACTTC
J gene: TRBJ2-5
V gene: TRBV5-1
clone size: .
D gene: .

CDR3 protein: CASSQVTANYGYTF
CDR3 DNA: TGTGCCAGCAGTCAAGTAACAGCTAACTATGGCTACACCTTC
J gene: TRBJ1-2
V gene: TRBV2
clone size: .
D gene: .

CDR3 protein: CAISESWDSSYEQYF
CDR3 DNA: TGTGCCATCAGTGAGTCCTGGGACAGCTCCTACGAGCAGTACTTC
J gene: TRBJ2-7
V gene: TRBV10-3
clone size: .
D gene: TRBD1

CDR3 protein: CASKNHRIGGSYNEQFF
CDR3 DNA: TGTGCCAGCAAGAATCACCGAATAGGGGGGTCCTACAATGAGCAGTTCTTC
J gene: TRBJ2-1
V gene: TRBV28
clone size: .
D gene: .

CDR3 protein: CASSLSRGGWAFF
CDR3 DNA: TGTGCCAGCAGCTTGAGCCGGGGCGGGTGGGCTTTCTTT
J gene: TRBJ1-1
V gene: TRBV7-2
clone size: .
D gene: .

CDR3 protein: CASSPETRDWGYEQYF
CDR3 DNA: TGTGCCAGCAGCCCTGAGACGAGGGACTGGGGGTACGAGCAGTACTTC
J gene: TRBJ2-7
V gene: TRBV28
clone size: few
D gene: .

CDR3 protein: CASSLGLFNEQFF
CDR3 DNA: TGTGCCAGCAGTTTGGGGCTGTTCAATGAGCAGTTCTTC
J gene: TRBJ2-1
V gene: TRBV27
clone size: .
D gene: .

CDR3 protein: CASVGGYEQYF
CDR3 DNA: TGTGCCAGCGTAGGGGGCTACGAGCAGTACTTC
J gene: TRBJ2-7
V gene: TRBV7-2
clone size: .
D gene: .

CDR3 protein: CASSLQGAGDYEQYF
CDR3 DNA: TGTGCCAGCAGTTTGCAGGGGGCGGGGGACTACGAGCAGTACTTC
J gene: TRBJ2-7
V gene: TRBV25-1
clone size: .
D gene: .

CDR3 protein: CAISGDGRNQPQHF
CDR3 DNA: TGTGCCATCAGTGGTGACGGACGCAATCAGCCCCAGCATTTT
J gene: TRBJ1-5
V gene: TRBV10-3
clone size: .
D gene: .

CDR3 protein: CASSQSDSAYEKLFF
CDR3 DNA: TGCGCCAGCAGCCAGTCCGACAGCGCTTATGAAAAACTGTTTTTT
J gene: TRBJ1-4
V gene: TRBV4-1
clone size: .
D gene: .

CDR3 protein: CASLRDRANEKLFF
CDR3 DNA: TGTGCCAGTTTGAGGGATCGGGCTAATGAAAAACTGTTTTTT
J gene: TRBJ1-4
V gene: TRBV7-9
clone size: few
D gene: .

CDR3 protein: CASSPGGTGGIIYGYTF
CDR3 DNA: TGTGCCAGCAGCCCGGGGGGGACAGGGGGTATCATCTATGGCTACACCTTC
J gene: TRBJ1-2
V gene: TRBV7-2
clone size: .
D gene: TRBD1

CDR3 protein: CASSLAGSNEKLFF
CDR3 DNA: TGTGCCAGCAGCTTAGCAGGGTCTAATGAAAAACTGTTTTTT
J gene: TRBJ1-4
V gene: TRBV7-9
clone size: .
D gene: .

CDR3 protein: CASSDIETSTKAEQYF
CDR3 DNA: TGTGCCAGCAGTGACATAGAGACTAGTACGAAGGCCGAGCAGTACTTC
J gene: TRBJ2-7
V gene: TRBV6-4
clone size: .
D gene: .

CDR3 protein: CASSLTQRYSPLHF
CDR3 DNA: TGTGCCAGCAGCTTAACCCAGCGTTATTCACCCCTCCACTTT
J gene: TRBJ1-6
V gene: TRBV7-6
clone size: .
D gene: .

CDR3 protein: CASSRTSGRAEEQYF
CDR3 DNA: TGTGCCAGCAGCCGCACTAGCGGGAGGGCCGAAGAGCAGTACTTC
J gene: TRBJ2-5
V gene: TRBV6-4
clone size: .
D gene: TRBD2

CDR3 protein: CASSLVQGWDYEQYF
CDR3 DNA: TGCGCCAGCAGCTTGGTTCAGGGATGGGACTACGAGCAGTACTTC
J gene: TRBJ2-7
V gene: TRBV5-1
clone size: .
D gene: .

CDR3 protein: CASSLAGAYYEQYF
CDR3 DNA: TGTGCCAGCAGTTTAGCGGGAGCCTACTACGAGCAGTACTTC
J gene: TRBJ2-7
V gene: TRBV28
clone size: .
D gene: TRBD2

CDR3 protein: CASSHQPGQGAHDGELFF
CDR3 DNA: TGTGCCAGCAGCCACCAGCCGGGACAGGGGGCGCATGACGGGGAGCTGTTTTTT
J gene: TRBJ2-2
V gene: TRBV14
clone size: .
D gene: TRBD1

CDR3 protein: CAWRNYNEQFF
CDR3 DNA: TGTGCCTGGAGAAACTACAATGAGCAGTTCTTC
J gene: TRBJ2-1
V gene: TRBV30
clone size: .
D gene: .

CDR3 protein: CASSLAHLSGNTIYF
CDR3 DNA: TGTGCCAGCAGCTTAGCGCATTTAAGCGGAAACACCATATATTTT
J gene: TRBJ1-3
V gene: TRBV7-2
clone size: .
D gene: .

CDR3 protein: CASRGLSYEQYF
CDR3 DNA: TGTGCCAGCCGGGGTCTCTCCTACGAGCAGTACTTC
J gene: TRBJ2-7
V gene: TRBV5-6
clone size: .
D gene: .

CDR3 protein: CASSPRTLSTDTQYF
CDR3 DNA: TGCGCCAGCAGCCCCCGGACGCTTAGCACAGATACGCAGTATTTT
J gene: TRBJ2-3
V gene: TRBV4-3
clone size: .
D gene: .

CDR3 protein: CASSPGQGKVVETQYF
CDR3 DNA: TGTGCCAGTAGTCCCGGACAGGGGAAGGTGGTGGAGACCCAGTACTTC
J gene: TRBJ2-5
V gene: TRBV19
clone size: .
D gene: TRBD1

CDR3 protein: CASSTGTAREQYF
CDR3 DNA: TGCGCCAGCAGCACCGGGACAGCCAGGGAGCAGTACTTC
J gene: TRBJ2-7
V gene: TRBV4-1
clone size: .
D gene: TRBD1

CDR3 protein: CASSGGLAGAGDTQYF
CDR3 DNA: TGCGCCAGCAGCGGGGGGCTAGCGGGAGCAGGGGATACGCAGTATTTT
J gene: TRBJ2-3
V gene: TRBV5-1
clone size: .
D gene: TRBD2

CDR3 protein: CATGYRMGTDTQYF
CDR3 DNA: TGTGCCACCGGATACAGGATGGGTACAGATACGCAGTATTTT
J gene: TRBJ2-3
V gene: TRBV27
clone size: .
D gene: .

CDR3 protein: CASSGTEDFYEQYF
CDR3 DNA: TGTGCCAGCAGTGGGACCGAAGATTTCTACGAGCAGTACTTC
J gene: TRBJ2-7
V gene: TRBV7-9
clone size: few
D gene: .

CDR3 protein: CASSRYNEQFF
CDR3 DNA: TGTGCCAGCTCTCGCTACAATGAGCAGTTCTTC
J gene: TRBJ2-1
V gene: TRBV6-5
clone size: once
D gene: .

CDR3 protein: CASSSQGPPHEQYF
CDR3 DNA: TGTGCCAGCAGCTCACAGGGCCCTCCGCACGAGCAGTACTTC
J gene: TRBJ2-7
V gene: TRBV7-8
clone size: .
D gene: .

CDR3 protein: CASRTNEKLFF
CDR3 DNA: TGTGCCAGTAGGACTAATGAAAAACTGTTTTTT
J gene: TRBJ1-4
V gene: TRBV19
clone size: .
D gene: .

CDR3 protein: CARHRDRDVWGETQYF
CDR3 DNA: TGTGCCAGACACCGGGACAGGGATGTTTGGGGAGAGACCCAGTACTTC
J gene: TRBJ2-5
V gene: TRBV19
clone size: .
D gene: TRBD1

CDR3 protein: CSVAGGGDGYTF
CDR3 DNA: TGCAGCGTTGCGGGGGGCGGAGATGGCTACACCTTC
J gene: TRBJ1-2
V gene: TRBV29-1
clone size: .
D gene: .

CDR3 protein: CASSATGNGNTIYF
CDR3 DNA: TGTGCCAGCAGTGCGACAGGGAACGGAAACACCATATATTTT
J gene: TRBJ1-3
V gene: TRBV27
clone size: .
D gene: TRBD1

CDR3 protein: CASSLLGQGNNEQYF
CDR3 DNA: TGTGCCAGCAGCTTGCTGGGACAGGGGAATAACGAGCAGTACTTC
J gene: TRBJ2-7
V gene: TRBV5-8
clone size: .
D gene: TRBD1

CDR3 protein: CASSEAETYEQYF
CDR3 DNA: TGTGCCAGCAGTGAAGCGGAGACGTACGAGCAGTACTTC
J gene: TRBJ2-7
V gene: TRBV6-1
clone size: .
D gene: .

CDR3 protein: CASTGGTGGIKNEQFF
CDR3 DNA: TGTGCCAGTACGGGTGGGACAGGGGGTATTAAGAATGAGCAGTTCTTC
J gene: TRBJ2-1
V gene: TRBV19
clone size: .
D gene: TRBD1

CDR3 protein: CASRPGSDDSGKLFF
CDR3 DNA: TGTGCCAGCAGACCAGGGTCCGACGATTCTGGAAAACTGTTTTTT
J gene: TRBJ1-4
V gene: TRBV6-5
clone size: few
D gene: .

CDR3 protein: CASSLDGGPYEQYF
CDR3 DNA: TGTGCCAGCAGCTTAGACGGGGGCCCCTACGAGCAGTACTTC
J gene: TRBJ2-7
V gene: TRBV7-2
clone size: once
D gene: .

CDR3 protein: CASSLSTDTQYF
CDR3 DNA: TGTGCCAGCAGCCTCAGCACAGATACGCAGTATTTT
J gene: TRBJ2-3
V gene: TRBV5-4
clone size: once
D gene: .

CDR3 protein: CASSTLPRGTEAFF
CDR3 DNA: TGTGCCAGCAGTACACTCCCCCGGGGCACTGAAGCTTTCTTT
J gene: TRBJ1-1
V gene: TRBV27
clone size: few
D gene: .

CDR3 protein: CASTEVGDTQYF
CDR3 DNA: TGTGCCAGCACCGAGGTCGGGGATACGCAGTATTTT
J gene: TRBJ2-3
V gene: TRBV7-9
clone size: .
D gene: .